The 29 T cell receptor beta chains below come from one sample, sequenced in a study of post-analysis software for immune sequencing data. Findings and limits, study-wide: Roughly five TRBV segments were significantly more frequent in patients than in controls. TRBV5-6, TRBV5-1 and TRBV20-1 were among these segments.

Their specific antigens are unknown. Built from TCR beta cDNA, the libraries had unique molecular identifiers in them. TCRdb processed the PCR reads anew with MiXCR; each CDR3 protein has one entry. The data hold approximately 730,000 distinct CDR3 sequences, with 25% to 30% observed a single time. The sequencing input was blood. These receptors all come from a girl aged 5-17 years with multiple sclerosis.

V is TRBV15 and J is TRBJ2-7, with D possibly TRBD1 on 5 matching bases. V lost 0 bases, J lost 2 bases, and 11 bases lay in between. CDR3 size: 15 residues. Germline V gene sequence: CDR1 LNHNV, CDR2 YYDKDF (reference sequence). CDR3 coding DNA: TGTGCCACCAGCAGAGATATCAGGGAAGCCTACGAGCAGTACTTC. Protein: CATSRDIREAYEQYF. The full variable domain, its missing parts supplied by reference TRBV15 and TRBJ2-7, is DAMVIQNPRYQVTQFGKPVTLSCSQTLNHNVMYWYQQKSSQAPKLLFHYYDKDFNNEADTPDNFQSRRPNTSFCFLDIRSPGLGDTAMYLCATSRDIREAYEQYFGPGTRLTVT.

The rearrangement joins TRBV18 to TRBJ2-5; TRBD1 matches at 7 bases. Germline lookup yields CDR1 KGHSH and CDR2 LQKENI. Unmatched junction bases numbered 11, after V lost 2 bases and J lost 5 bases. The CDR3 is 16 residues long. The CDR3 bases are TGTGCCAGCTCACCAGGGACAGCTCCCTCCCGGGAGACCCAGTACTTC. Amino acids: CASSPGTAPSRETQYF.

The genes are TRBV2 and TRBJ1-1, with TRBD1 as a possible D gene (5 bases). This CDR3 is built from 11 residues. V was shortened by 6 bases and J by 7 bases, with 9 bases between the two germline ends. Germline V gives CDR1 SNHLY, CDR2 FYNNEI. CDR3 sequence (DNA): TGTGCCAGCAGGGGGACCAATGAAGCTTTCTTT. Its protein is CASRGTNEAFF.

This clonotype was seen ten or more times. J is TRBJ2-7 and V is TRBV20-1; a possible D gene is TRBD2 (6 bases). Germline V gene lookup returns CDR1 DFQATT and CDR2 SNEGSKA (reference sequence). V dropped 2 bases and J dropped 3 bases, with 11 bases sitting between them. This CDR3 comprises 13 residues. As DNA, the CDR3 is TGCAGTGCTAGACTTAGCGGAGACTACGAGCAGTACTTC. Its translation is CSARLSGDYEQYF.

This chain joins TRBV20-1 and TRBJ1-1; no clear D gene. The CDR3 sequence is 13 residues long. V dropped 3 bases and J dropped 0 bases, with 8 bases sitting between them. CDR1 is DFQATT and CDR2 is SNEGSKA in the germline V gene (reference sequence). The CDR3 region is CSARRAMNTEAFF. The CDR3, as DNA: TGCAGTGCTAGGAGGGCCATGAACACTGAAGCTTTCTTT.

This clonotype was seen a handful of times. The chain joins TRBV7-6 to TRBJ2-1, with D perhaps matching TRBD2 (6 bases). CDR3 length equals 13 residues. With 8 bases removed from V and 5 bases from J, the gap between germline ends came to 13 bases. The V gene's germline CDR1 is SGHVS and CDR2 FNYEAQ. For the CDR3, the DNA is TGTGCCAGCCGGAGACTAGGGAACAATGAGCAGTTCTTC. This translates into CASRRLGNNEQFF.

This chain uses TRBV24-1 with TRBJ2-4; TRBD1 agrees at 9 bases. V shed 6 bases and J 6 bases; nucleotides not matched to a gene: 8. The germline V gene encodes CDR1 KGHDR and CDR2 SFDVKD. This CDR3 has 15 amino acids. The DNA of the CDR3 is TGTGCCACCAGTCCAGCCGGGACAGGGAGAAACATTCAGTACTTC. This sequence encodes CATSPAGTGRNIQYF.

There are a few counts of this clonotype. The CDR3 sequence is CSAPVGVTNEKLFF. CDR3 nucleotide sequence: TGCAGTGCTCCCGTGGGAGTAACTAATGAAAAACTGTTTTTT. The chain uses TRBV20-1 and TRBJ1-4; D is undetermined. Trimming removed 5 bases at V and 1 base at J, with 11 bases between. This CDR3 contains 14 residues. Per the germline V gene, CDR1 is DFQATT and CDR2 is SNEGSKA (reference sequence).

This clonotype was found a few times. V and J are TRBV4-1 and TRBJ2-4; a weak D match, TRBD1 (6 bases). The J call is in doubt because the DNA end fits TRBJ2-7 better. The CDR3 runs 14 residues. The germline V gene encodes CDR1 MGHRA and CDR2 YSYEKL. The CDR3 nucleotides are TGCGCCAGCAGTCCCGGGACACCCATCTACGAGCAGTACTTC. Translation gives CASSPGTPIYEQYF.

This clonotype was picked up a small number of times. The gene calls are TRBV6-1 and TRBJ2-7; 9 positions agree with TRBD2. Germline V gene lookup returns CDR1 MNHNS and CDR2 SASEGT. Trimming cost V 4 bases and J 3 bases; bases outside gene matches: 7. There are 15 residues in the CDR3. In DNA, the CDR3 is TGTGCCAGCAGTGCGGCTAGCGGGAACAACTACGAGCAGTACTTC. It is translated as CASSAASGNNYEQYF.

This clonotype occurred a few times. This chain joins TRBV12-3 or TRBV12-4 and TRBJ2-3; D ambiguous. The CDR3 extends over 12 amino acids. The V end lost 6 bases, the J end lost 4 bases, and 8 bases lay between the germline ends. For the CDR3, the DNA is TGTGCCAGCAGCCCCAGTTCAGATACGCAGTATTTT. Translated, it gives CASSPSSDTQYF.

This clonotype was detected only a few times. This rearrangement joins TRBV7-2 to TRBJ2-5, with D possibly TRBD1 on 6 matching bases. Looked up from germline, CDR1 is SGHTA and CDR2 is FQGNSA. Trimming stripped 10 bases from V and 4 bases from J, with 16 bases between. CDR3 length: 13 amino acids. The CDR3 loop reads CATGTTGRETQYF. CDR3 nucleotides: TGTGCCACGGGGACAACCGGCCGAGAGACCCAGTACTTC.

The chain links TRBV2 to TRBJ1-5; D unresolved. Trimming took 6 bases from V and 0 from J, leaving 12 bases between them. Germline V CDR1 and CDR2: SNHLY, FYNNEI. The CDR3 covers 15 residues. CDR3 sequence (DNA): TGTGCCAGCAGAGACACGTTATTTAGCAATCAGCCCCAGCATTTT. This gives the protein CASRDTLFSNQPQHF.

There are a few counts of this clonotype. This chain joins TRBV5-1 and TRBJ2-7; possibly TRBD2 for D (5 bases). The V and J ends lost 1 base and 2 bases respectively, with 16 bases between them. The germline gives CDR1 SGHRS, CDR2 YFSETQ. The CDR3 has 16 residues. CDR3 DNA sequence: TGCGCCAGCAGCTTGTCTTTAGCGAGGGTTCCCTACGAGCAGTACTTC. It translates to CASSLSLARVPYEQYF.

This rearrangement joins TRBV7-2 to TRBJ2-2; TRBD1 is a possible D gene (7 bases). This CDR3 contains 15 residues. V was clipped by 5 bases and J by 5 bases, with 15 bases between them. Per germline, CDR1 SGHTA and CDR2 FQGNSA. CDR3 coding DNA: TGTGCCAGCAGCACCCAGGGGGGAAGTACCGGGGAGCTGTTTTTT. Its protein is CASSTQGGSTGELFF.

This clonotype was observed at least ten times. This chain links TRBV6-5 with TRBJ2-5; 11 nucleotides line up with TRBD1. This CDR3 contains 14 residues. Germline assignment: CDR1 MNHEY and CDR2 SVGAGI. V shed 6 bases and J 5 bases; nucleotides not matched to a gene: 5. The CDR3 spells CASSTDRGLETQYF. CDR3 sequence (DNA): TGTGCCAGCAGCACGGACAGGGGGCTTGAGACCCAGTACTTC.

In its sample, this clonotype was seen a few times. The gene calls are TRBV18 and TRBJ1-5, with D perhaps TRBD1 (5 bases). Germline CDR1 KGHSH, CDR2 LQKENI. The germline V and J ends were trimmed by 3 bases and 6 bases, with 9 bases remaining between them. The CDR3 runs 13 residues. CDR3 in DNA: TGTGCCAGCTCACCCGGGGGGGTTCAGCCCCAGCATTTT. It encodes CASSPGGVQPQHF.

About this clonotype: This could be a read error, since a much larger clone is one nucleotide away. CDR3 amino acids: CASSGARGAPNEQYF. CDR3 nucleotide sequence: TGCGCCAGCAGTGGAGCCCGAGGGGCGCCTAACGAGCAGTACTTC. The rearrangement joins TRBV10-2 to TRBJ2-7; D possibly uses TRBD1 or TRBD2 (5 bases each). Germline V gene sequence: CDR1 WSHSY, CDR2 SAAADI. V gave up 4 bases and J gave up 5 bases, with 18 bases separating them. CDR3 size: 15 residues.

The V gene is TRBV6-1, the J gene TRBJ1-5; D not resolved. The CDR3 runs 14 residues. The germline V and J ends were trimmed by 2 bases and 0 bases, with 5 bases remaining between them. From germline, CDR1 is MNHNS and CDR2 SASEGT. This CDR3 reads CASSEKYSNQPQHF. The CDR3 bases are TGTGCCAGCAGTGAAAAATATAGCAATCAGCCCCAGCATTTT.

A few counts support this clonotype. This chain connects TRBV15 to TRBJ2-7, with a tentative D call TRBD2 (5 bases). The CDR3 is made up of 13 amino acids. Trimming removed 5 bases at V and 0 bases at J, with 8 bases between. From germline, CDR1 is LNHNV and CDR2 YYDKDF (reference sequence). The CDR3 region has the DNA TGTGCCACCAGCCGAGGGTCCTCCTACGAGCAGTACTTC. Protein product: CATSRGSSYEQYF. Looking up the rest from reference TRBV15 and TRBJ2-7 gives the full variable domain: DAMVIQNPRYQVTQFGKPVTLSCSQTLNHNVMYWYQQKSSQAPKLLFHYYDKDFNNEADTPDNFQSRRPNTSFCFLDIRSPGLGDTAMYLCATSRGSSYEQYFGPGTRLTVT.

This sequence joins TRBV5-6 and TRBJ2-7, with unresolved D. This CDR3 has 14 amino acids. Per the germline V gene, CDR1 is SGHDT and CDR2 is YYEEEE. The V end was cut by 6 bases, the J end by 7 bases, with 20 bases between. The CDR3 DNA sequence: TGTGCCAGCATTTTTAATGGGCTGAGCGATGAGCAGTACTTC. It encodes CASIFNGLSDEQYF.

A word on this clonotype: A junction boundary mismatches the germline segment, possibly from a read error. The V and J genes are TRBV18 and TRBJ2-7; 11 bases match TRBD2. This CDR3 spans 15 amino acids. Germline values: CDR1 KGHSH, CDR2 LQKENI. CDR3 sequence: CVSSTTSGSTYEQYF. The CDR3 coding sequence is TGTGTCAGCTCAACAACTAGCGGGAGTACCTACGAGCAGTACTTC. The whole variable domain, filled in from reference TRBV18 and TRBJ2-7, reads NAGVMQNPRHLVRRRGQEARLRCSPMKGHSHVYWYRQLPEEGLKFMVYLQKENIIDESGMPKERFSAEFPKEGPSILRIQQVVRGDSAAYFCVSSTTSGSTYEQYFGPGTRLTVT.

The genes are TRBV20-1 and TRBJ2-7; 13 bases fit TRBD2. The CDR3 consists of 17 residues. V shed 6 bases, J shed 0 bases, and the junction held 11 bases outside the gene matches. Germline V CDR1 and CDR2: DFQATT, SNEGSKA (reference sequence). The CDR3, as DNA: TGCAGTGCAGACTCCCATACTAGCGGGAGGGCCTCCTACGAGCAGTACTTC. This gives the protein CSADSHTSGRASYEQYF.

The V call is TRBV20-1, the J call TRBJ2-2; D gene unclear. Per germline, CDR1 DFQATT and CDR2 SNEGSKA (reference sequence). Trimming left V 5 bases short and J 4 bases short, with 14 bases between. The CDR3 length is 14 residues. The CDR3 DNA follows: TGCAGTGCTTCACGGCTAGTATCCACCGGGGAGCTGTTTTTT. Amino acid sequence: CSASRLVSTGELFF.

This chain uses TRBV12-3 or TRBV12-4 with TRBJ1-2; 9 nucleotides align to TRBD1. V was clipped by 6 bases and J by 4 bases; unmatched bases: 3. This CDR3 has 13 amino acids. The CDR3 here is CASSRDRVYGYTF. The CDR3 nucleotides are TGTGCCAGCAGCCGGGACAGGGTCTATGGCTACACCTTC.

About this clonotype: This may be a read error, as it is one base from a much larger clone. This chain connects TRBV4-3 to TRBJ2-1; TRBD2 aligns across 7 bases. The V segment lost 4 bases and the J segment 10 bases; nucleotides outside the gene matches: 10. Germline-derived CDR1 and CDR2 are LGHNA and YSLEER. This CDR3 spans 14 amino acids. CDR3 sequence reads: CASSPTSSSGEQFF. The CDR3 nucleotides read TGCGCCAGCAGCCCGACTAGCTCTTCTGGCGAGCAGTTCTTC.

The chain has TRBV6-6 and TRBJ1-5; D unclear. The germline V gene encodes CDR1 MNHNY and CDR2 SVGAGI (reference sequence). The CDR3 extends over 12 amino acids. V was pared by 5 bases and J by 5 bases, with 7 bases between. The CDR3 DNA reads TGTGCCAGCAGTCGCGGGTATCAGCCCCAGCATTTT. Residues: CASSRGYQPQHF.

This clonotype was found many times. For the CDR3, the DNA is TGTGCCAGCAGCTTAGTTCCCTACGAGCAGTACTTC. Translated, it gives CASSLVPYEQYF. This chain connects TRBV7-9 to TRBJ2-7; no clear D. V was cut by 1 base and J by 2 bases, with 3 bases left in between. This CDR3 contains 12 residues. Per the germline V gene, CDR1 is SEHNR and CDR2 is FQNEAQ (reference sequence).

This clonotype has more than one count but fewer than ten. The rearrangement uses TRBV28 and TRBJ2-5; D tentatively fits TRBD1 or TRBD2 (5 bases each). The J call may be wrong; the DNA end is better matched by TRBJ2-7. The CDR3 sequence is 14 residues long. Germline CDR1 and CDR2: MDHEN and SYDVKM. CDR3 residues: CASSFRGVPREQYF. The CDR3 nucleotides read TGTGCCAGCAGTTTTCGGGGCGTGCCCCGCGAGCAGTACTTC.